This T cell receptor beta chain was captured by sequencing in a study of T cells in Graves' hyperthyroidism and ophthalmopathy (dated by TCRdb to between 2018 and 2021). Looking at the study overall: TCR V-J signatures able to tell the groups apart were searched for in a discovery cohort of some 100 patients, of whom more than 40 had Graves' ophthalmopathy and roughly 59 had stable Graves' hyperthyroidism. Prospective prediction of ophthalmopathy was tested in an independent validation cohort consisting of some 20 hyperthyroidism patients and 15 to 17 patients who later progressed to ophthalmopathy. The 75 to 100 discovery patients were randomly divided into training and test sets at a 7:3 ratio. Thyroid tissue and blood T-cell repertoires from more than five Graves' hyperthyroidism patients were also compared in the study. Once sampling was done, hyperthyroidism patients were given methimazole at a starting dose of 30 mg daily, whereas ophthalmopathy patients were given high-dose intravenous methylprednisolone. The paper reports TCR Vbeta CDR3 sequencing of fewer than 150 peripheral blood samples: over 40 ophthalmopathy, under 80 hyperthyroidism and around 17 progressor patients. On the study overall, not on this receptor specifically: Most expanded thyroid clonotypes (frequency above 0.001) were also detected in blood, suggesting blood repertoires may reflect thyroid immune responses. In cross-validation, a model built on a 13 V-J signature told ophthalmopathy apart from stable hyperthyroidism with less than 90% sensitivity and roughly 81% specificity, and in testing the same model reached 80%/75%. In validation, progression to ophthalmopathy was predicted by the model with roughly 71% sensitivity and under 85% specificity, a median of approximately 7.1 months before onset. No statistical method was used to fix the sample size in advance, and group allocation was not hidden from the investigators.

The study excluded patients with uncontrolled infections, other autoimmune diseases, pregnancy or lactation. Diagnoses were established on the basis of clinical symptoms, serum thyroxine and TRAb, thyroid ultrasound, and orbital computed tomography. Trizol reagent was used to extract total RNA, and RNA quality was then checked on an Agilent 2100 Bioanalyzer. Trimming leaves V shorter by 0 bases and J shorter by 10 bases, with the junction holding 16 bases beyond the gene matches. Counted from cysteine to phenylalanine, this CDR3 has 18 amino acids. The CDR3 DNA has 54 bases and is translated from base 1. Based on the germline V gene, the CDR1 and CDR2 sequences are SGHVS and FQNEAQ. Comments on this clonotype: No antigen is known for it. Base qualities are not at hand, and no much larger clone is one base apart.

TCR beta CDR3 regions were amplified from RNA transcripts. The first round of RT-PCR for the TCR CDR3 was performed with the HTBI primer set and the Qiagen OneStep RT-PCR kit. A second multiplex PCR round built the libraries, followed by size selection and purification. Paired-end sequencing of the libraries was performed with 100 bp reads on an Illumina HiSeq2000. Processing in the source paper ran as follows. Raw data were processed with SOAPnuke, discarding reads with adapters, uncalled bases, mean Phred below 15, or no exact constant-primer or identifier match. COPE v1.2.5 was used to merge the high-quality paired reads, and each unique nucleotide sequence was defined as a clonotype. MiTCR v1.1 was used to align the clonotypes against IMGT TRBV, TRBD and TRBJ reference segments. The analysis was restricted to V-J combinations with a frequency above 0.0001, which together covered 98% to 99.2% of the repertoires. The TCS score was defined as F50 (clonal expansion) divided by E x V (chaos), with BLOSUM62-based TCRdist calculated between CDR3 peptides within each V-J. Welch's t-statistics and random forest reduced around 550 V-J features to roughly 13, which were used in a naive Bayes classifier (R e1071). The Morisita-Horn index was used to measure how similar the thyroid and blood repertoires were. TCRdb reworked the public reads: Q25 trimming with fastp, MiXCR clone assembly, productive beta chains retained. Each CDR3 protein appears once, grouped with its most common genes and DNA. The V and J calls reflect TCRdb's pipeline rather than the authors' work. The table for this sample lists over 650,000 distinct CDR3 sequences; just under 45% of them were counted only once. More than 7% of the sample belongs to the ten largest clones.

The source is an adult man with Graves' disease, either hyperthyroidism or ophthalmopathy (not recorded which). The source material was peripheral blood or thyroid tissue (not recorded which). This chain joins TRBV7-8 to TRBJ1-5; 9 bases in between match TRBD1. The encoded CDR3 is CASSLAGPGQGTGHPQHF. The DNA reads TGTGCCAGCAGCTTAGCTGGACCGGGACAGGGAACGGGGCACCCCCAGCATTTT.